Listed below are T cell receptor beta chains from one sample, sequenced in a study of T cells in Graves' hyperthyroidism and ophthalmopathy. One entry per CDR3 protein results from TCRdb running MiXCR on the multiplex PCR reads. Of fewer than 400,000 distinct CDR3 sequences in the sample, around an eighth were seen once. The sequenced sample was blood. Receptors were obtained from a man aged 45 to 65 with Graves' ophthalmopathy. The CDR3 runs from the conserved cysteine through the conserved F or W. D genes are given only for firm matches. Size is stated for part of the rows, as once, few or many counts, or as a class when the clone is expanded.

TRBV6-1	many	TRBD2	TRBJ2-2	TGTGCCAGCAGTCCAGGACTAGCGGGATTGAACACCGGGGAGCTGTTTTTT	CASSPGLAGLNTGELFF
TRBV19	-	-	TRBJ1-2	TGTGCCAGTAGTTTCCGGGACAATCTGTATGGCTACACCTTC	CASSFRDNLYGYTF
TRBV6-4	-	-	TRBJ2-3	TGTGCCAGCAGTCCTACTATTAGCACAGATACGCAGTATTTT	CASSPTISTDTQYF
TRBV7-9	many	TRBD1	TRBJ2-1	TGTGCCAGCAGCTTAAGGCCAGGACAGGGGGACAATGAGCAGTTCTTC	CASSLRPGQGDNEQFF
TRBV20-1	many	TRBD2	TRBJ2-5	TGCAGTGCTAGAAGGTCTGGGGGACTACTCGGGGAGACCCAGTACTTC	CSARRSGGLLGETQYF
TRBV6-1	many	-	TRBJ2-5	TGTGCCAGCAGTGAAGTGTCTGTAGGGCTTCGGGAGACCCAGTACTTC	CASSEVSVGLRETQYF
TRBV5-1	few	TRBD1	TRBJ1-4	TGCGCCAGCAGCACGGGACAGTCAAATGAAAAACTGTTTTTT	CASSTGQSNEKLFF
TRBV6-1	few	-	TRBJ2-7	TGTGCCAGCAGTTTAGACAAGTTCTACGAGCAGTACTTC	CASSLDKFYEQYF
TRBV18	many	-	TRBJ2-1	TGTGCCAGCTCACATCGGGAGATCGGTAATGAGCAGTTCTTC	CASSHREIGNEQFF
TRBV7-8	many	-	TRBJ2-7	TGTGCCAGCAGAGTGAACACAGGGAGCTCCTACGAGCAGTACTTC	CASRVNTGSSYEQYF
TRBV5-8	-	TRBD2	TRBJ2-4	TGTGCCAGCAGCTGGGTTGAGGGACGGGGGGAAAAAAACATTCAGTACTTC	CASSWVEGRGEKNIQYF
TRBV5-1	few	TRBD2	TRBJ2-7	TGCGCCAGCAGCATCCTAGCGGGGAGCTCCTACGAGCAGTACTTC	CASSILAGSSYEQYF
TRBV3-1	many	-	TRBJ2-1	TGTGCCAGCAGCCAAGACCTCAGAAACAATGAGCAGTTCTTC	CASSQDLRNNEQFF
TRBV30	many	-	TRBJ2-7	TGTGCCTGGAAGCGGAGTTCGGGGGTTCGCCGCGCCTACGAGCAGTACTTC	CAWKRSSGVRRAYEQYF
TRBV29-1	many	TRBD2	TRBJ2-2	TGCAGCGCCCAGACTAGCGGCCCCGGGGAGCTGTTTTTT	CSAQTSGPGELFF
TRBV7-3	-	TRBD2	TRBJ2-1	TGTGCCAGCAGCCCCGTAGGACTAGCGGAAAGGGTGGACAATGAGCAGTTCTTC	CASSPVGLAERVDNEQFF
TRBV20-1	few	-	TRBJ2-7	TGCAGTGCTAGGGGGGCCTCCTACGAGCAGTACTTC	CSARGASYEQYF
TRBV30	many	-	TRBJ2-5	TGTGCCTGGAGTGTACGGGGGAGAGAGACCCAGTACTTC	CAWSVRGRETQYF
TRBV7-8	many	TRBD1	TRBJ1-1	TGTGCCAGCAGCTTATGGGACTGGACAGGGCGAGGAGTGAACACTGAAGCTTTCTTT	CASSLWDWTGRGVNTEAFF
TRBV6-1	-	TRBD2	TRBJ2-1	TGTGCCAGCAGTGAAGCGCGGGGGGATGAGCAGTTCTTC	CASSEARGDEQFF
TRBV4-2	few	-	TRBJ1-5	TGTGCCAGCAGCCAAGATCTTGGACTCAACAATCAGCCCCAGCATTTT	CASSQDLGLNNQPQHF
TRBV4-1	-	-	TRBJ1-1	TGCGCCAGCAGCCAAAGACAGGCCCCAGTTCGGAACACTGAAGCTTTCTTT	CASSQRQAPVRNTEAFF
TRBV7-9	few	-	TRBJ2-1	TGTGCCAGCAGCCCACAGGGAGGGCAGTTCTTC	CASSPQGGQFF
TRBV6-1	few	TRBD1	TRBJ1-6	TGTGCCAGCAGTGAAAGGGACAGGAATTCACCCCTCCACTTT	CASSERDRNSPLHF
TRBV15	few	TRBD1	TRBJ1-3	TGTGCCACCAGCAGAGTCGTCGGGACAGAAGGAAACACCATATATTTT	CATSRVVGTEGNTIYF
TRBV7-8	many	-	TRBJ2-2	TGTGCCAGCAGCTTAATAGGGGTTGGCAACACCGGGGAGCTGTTTTTT	CASSLIGVGNTGELFF
TRBV2	-	TRBD2	TRBJ2-1	TGTGCCAGCACGACGTACGGGAGGAATGAGCAGTTCTTC	CASTTYGRNEQFF
TRBV20-1	-	-	TRBJ2-1	TGCAGTGCTAGAGATCTAGCGAGATCATACAATGAGCAGTTCTTC	CSARDLARSYNEQFF
TRBV20-1	many	-	TRBJ2-7	TGCAGTGCTAGTTCGGGCTACGAGCAGTACTTC	CSASSGYEQYF
TRBV30	-	-	TRBJ1-5	TGTGCCTGGAGTGTAGAGGGGTCTCAGCTCCAGCATTTT	CAWSVEGSQLQHF
TRBV19	-	TRBD2	TRBJ2-1	TGTGCCAGTAGTACCAATAGCGGGAGTTCCTACAATGAGCAGTTCTTC	CASSTNSGSSYNEQFF
TRBV5-1	many	TRBD1	TRBJ2-7	TGCGCCAGCAGCCCGTTACAGGGGCCCTACGAGCAGTACTTC	CASSPLQGPYEQYF
TRBV20-1	many	TRBD2	TRBJ2-3	TGCAGTGCTTACGGGACTAGCCGGGCAACAGATACGCAGTATTTT	CSAYGTSRATDTQYF
TRBV27	-	-	TRBJ2-7	TGTGCCAGCAGGGGTTACAGGGTGGAGGAGCAGTACTTC	CASRGYRVEEQYF
TRBV27	-	-	TRBJ1-1	TGTGCCAGCAGTGCCCTAGGGGGGCGACAGAACACTGAAGCTTTCTTT	CASSALGGRQNTEAFF
TRBV9	many	-	TRBJ2-7	TGTGCCAGCAGCGTAGGGGTAGGGGGAGCCTACGAGCAGTACTTC	CASSVGVGGAYEQYF
TRBV28	many	TRBD1	TRBJ2-7	TGTGCCAGCAGTTCTGGGACAGGGGGTAATGAGCAGTACTTC	CASSSGTGGNEQYF
TRBV27	few	TRBD2	TRBJ2-1	TGTGCCAGCAGAGGACTAGCGCGCTACAATGAGCAGTTCTTC	CASRGLARYNEQFF
TRBV6-1	-	-	TRBJ2-1	TGTGCCAGCAGCGAGCTGGGTTCGGCTACGTTCTTC	CASSELGSATFF
TRBV6-2/TRBV6-3	-	-	TRBJ1-2	TGTGCCAGCAGGCTGTCAAACTATGGCTACACCTTC	CASRLSNYGYTF